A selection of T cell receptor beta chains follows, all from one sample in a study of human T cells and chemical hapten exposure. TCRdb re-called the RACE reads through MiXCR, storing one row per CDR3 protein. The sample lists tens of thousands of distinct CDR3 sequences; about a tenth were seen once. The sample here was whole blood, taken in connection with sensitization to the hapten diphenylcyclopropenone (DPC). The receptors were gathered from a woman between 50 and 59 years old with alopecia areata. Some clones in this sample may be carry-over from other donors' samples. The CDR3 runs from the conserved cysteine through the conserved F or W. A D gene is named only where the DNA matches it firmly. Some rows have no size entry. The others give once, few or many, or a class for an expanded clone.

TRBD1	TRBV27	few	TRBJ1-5	CASSRRDRNQPQHF	TGTGCCAGCAGTCGCCGGGACAGAAATCAGCCCCAGCATTTT
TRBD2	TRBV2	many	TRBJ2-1	CASSGLAGGSHEQFF	TGTGCCAGCAGCGGACTAGCGGGGGGGTCTCATGAGCAGTTCTTC
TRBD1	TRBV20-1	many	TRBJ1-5	CSAGQVLNQPQHF	TGCAGTGCTGGACAGGTACTCAATCAGCCCCAGCATTTT
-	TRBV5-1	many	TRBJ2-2	CASRLTEGTTGELFF	TGCGCCAGCAGGTTGACCGAGGGAACCACCGGGGAGCTGTTTTTT
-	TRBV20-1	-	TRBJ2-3	CSARGTHGDTQYF	TGCAGTGCTAGAGGGACCCACGGGGATACGCAGTATTTT
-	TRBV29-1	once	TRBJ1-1	CSVEVGGWREAFF	TGCAGCGTTGAAGTTGGCGGATGGAGAGAAGCTTTCTTT
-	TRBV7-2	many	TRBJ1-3	CASSLAAGLGGNTIYF	TGTGCCAGCAGCTTAGCTGCCGGGCTCGGTGGAAACACCATATATTTT
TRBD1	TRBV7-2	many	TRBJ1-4	CASSAWTGKNEKLFF	TGTGCCAGCAGCGCGTGGACAGGGAAGAATGAAAAACTGTTTTTT
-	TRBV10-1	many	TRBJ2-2	CASSPTTTGELFF	TGCGCCAGCAGCCCAACGACCACCGGGGAGCTGTTTTTT
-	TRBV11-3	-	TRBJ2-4	CASSPGTNKNIQYF	TGTGCCAGCAGCCCCGGGACCAACAAAAACATTCAGTACTTC
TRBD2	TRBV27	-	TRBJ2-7	CASSLGTSGGMDEQYF	TGTGCCAGCAGTTTGGGGACTAGCGGGGGTATGGACGAGCAGTACTTC
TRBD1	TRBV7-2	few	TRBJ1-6	CASSRDRDSPLHF	TGTGCCAGCAGCCGGGACAGGGACTCACCCCTCCACTTT
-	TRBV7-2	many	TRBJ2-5	CASSSAWETQYF	TGTGCCAGCAGTAGCGCGTGGGAGACCCAGTACTTC
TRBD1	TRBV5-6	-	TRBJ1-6	CASSYRDRDSPLHF	TGTGCCAGCAGTTACCGGGACAGAGATTCACCCCTCCACTTT
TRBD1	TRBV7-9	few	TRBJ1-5	CASSPRTGNQPQHF	TGTGCCAGCAGCCCCCGGACAGGAAATCAGCCCCAGCATTTT
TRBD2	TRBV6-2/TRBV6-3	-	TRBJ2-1	CASSSHSGGSYNEQFF	TGTGCCAGCAGTTCACATAGCGGGGGCTCCTACAATGAGCAGTTCTTC
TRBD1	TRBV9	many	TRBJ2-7	CASSAGTGVGEQYF	TGTGCCAGCAGCGCCGGGACAGGGGTTGGGGAGCAGTACTTC
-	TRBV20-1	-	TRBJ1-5	CSVPGDGNQPQHF	TGCAGTGTCCCAGGGGATGGCAATCAGCCCCAGCATTTT
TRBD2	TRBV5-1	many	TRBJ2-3	CASSLGLAGVVDTQYF	TGCGCCAGCAGCCTTGGACTAGCGGGAGTCGTAGATACGCAGTATTTT
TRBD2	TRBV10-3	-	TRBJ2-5	CAIGIAGASQETQYF	TGTGCCATAGGGATCGCGGGAGCGTCCCAAGAGACCCAGTACTTC
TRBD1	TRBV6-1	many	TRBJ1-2	CASSVQPTGTNYGYTF	TGTGCCAGCAGTGTCCAACCGACAGGGACTAACTATGGCTACACCTTC
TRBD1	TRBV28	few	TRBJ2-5	CASSFSTGRGETQYF	TGTGCCAGCAGTTTCTCGACAGGGCGAGGAGAGACCCAGTACTTC
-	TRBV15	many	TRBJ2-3	CATSEADTQYF	TGTGCCACCAGCGAAGCAGATACGCAGTATTTT
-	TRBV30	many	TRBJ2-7	CAWSGNEQYF	TGTGCCTGGAGCGGCAACGAGCAGTACTTC
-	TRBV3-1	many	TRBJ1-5	CASSQGGIGQPQHF	TGTGCCAGCAGCCAAGGAGGGATCGGGCAGCCCCAGCATTTT
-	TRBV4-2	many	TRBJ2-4	CASSQDRTSSTAKNIQYF	TGTGCCAGCAGCCAAGATCGTACTTCGTCGACTGCCAAAAACATTCAGTACTTC
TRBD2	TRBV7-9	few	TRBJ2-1	CASSSTGTSVSYNEQFF	TGTGCCAGCAGCTCCACCGGGACTAGCGTCTCCTACAATGAGCAGTTCTTC
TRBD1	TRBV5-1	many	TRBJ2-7	CASSLAQDRGTEQYF	TGCGCCAGCAGCTTGGCCCAGGACAGGGGGACCGAGCAGTACTTC
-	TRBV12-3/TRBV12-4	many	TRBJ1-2	CASSHQGFPYGYTF	TGTGCCAGCAGCCATCAGGGTTTCCCTTATGGCTACACCTTC
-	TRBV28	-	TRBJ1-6	CASKGIHPNNSPLHF	TGTGCCAGCAAGGGCATACATCCAAATAATTCACCCCTCCACTTT
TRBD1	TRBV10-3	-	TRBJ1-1	CAISRTGENTEAFF	TGTGCCATCAGCCGGACAGGAGAAAACACTGAAGCTTTCTTT
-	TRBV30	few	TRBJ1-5	CAWSVRGDRRPQHF	TGTGCCTGGAGTGTACGGGGCGATCGGCGGCCCCAGCATTTT
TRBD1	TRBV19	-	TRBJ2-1	CASSQQGSHEQFF	TGTGCCAGTAGTCAACAGGGGAGCCATGAGCAGTTCTTC
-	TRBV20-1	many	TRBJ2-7	CSAREWASAYEQYF	TGCAGTGCTAGGGAGTGGGCCTCCGCCTACGAGCAGTACTTC
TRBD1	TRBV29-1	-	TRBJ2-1	CSVPIAGTGASRNEQFF	TGCAGCGTACCCATAGCGGGGACAGGGGCTAGTCGGAATGAGCAGTTCTTC
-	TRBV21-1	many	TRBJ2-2	CASSTKLKEALTSGGLNTGELFF	TGTGCCAGCAGCACAAAACTAAAAGAGGCCCTGACTAGCGGGGGGTTGAACACCGGGGAGCTGTTTTTT
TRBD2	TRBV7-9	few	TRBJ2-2	CASSSASGGIAGELFF	TGTGCCAGCAGCTCGGCCAGCGGGGGGATCGCCGGGGAGCTGTTTTTT